This is a list of T cell receptor beta chains from one sample in a study of blood T cell repertoires in COVID-19. Here immunoSEQ multiplex PCR was the method, and the copy in TCRdb shows in-frame clones only, minus some. The data show 150,000 or so clones, about four fifths seen once. Sequencing input: peripheral blood. Receptors originate from a man in his 70s who had recovered from COVID-19. Each CDR3 is given with its conserved first and last residue. The order of the fields is V gene, J gene, clone size, D gene, CDR3 protein, CDR3 DNA. A D gene is named only where the DNA matches it firmly. The size field is filled for only some rows; it gives once, few, many or a size class.

V: TRBV9; J: TRBJ2-1; size: -; D: -; CDR3: CASSVSAGNEQFF; DNA: TGTGCCAGCAGCGTCTCCGCGGGCAATGAGCAGTTCTTC
V: TRBV24-1; J: TRBJ1-5; size: -; D: TRBD1; CDR3: CATGFVGQVNQPQHF; DNA: TGTGCCACAGGCTTCGTGGGACAGGTCAATCAGCCCCAGCATTTT
V: TRBV4-1; J: TRBJ1-3; size: -; D: TRBD1; CDR3: CASSQVGDRVHGNTIYF; DNA: TGCGCCAGCAGCCAAGTGGGGGACAGGGTCCATGGAAACACCATATATTTT
V: TRBV7-9; J: TRBJ1-3; size: -; D: -; CDR3: CASSDTDRNSGNTIYF; DNA: TGTGCCAGCAGCGATACTGACAGGAACTCTGGAAACACCATATATTTT
V: TRBV30; J: TRBJ1-6; size: -; D: -; CDR3: CAWSVGGGRNNSPLHF; DNA: TGTGCCTGGAGTGTGGGCGGAGGGCGGAATAATTCACCCCTCCACTTT
V: TRBV10-3; J: TRBJ2-7; size: -; D: TRBD1; CDR3: CAITDRGYEQYF; DNA: TGTGCCATCACGGACAGGGGGTACGAGCAGTACTTC
V: TRBV2; J: TRBJ2-1; size: few; D: TRBD2; CDR3: CARTGTSGGINEQFF; DNA: TGTGCCAGAACCGGGACTAGCGGAGGCATCAATGAGCAGTTCTTC
V: TRBV9; J: TRBJ2-1; size: -; D: TRBD2; CDR3: CASSVEAAGGVDEQFF; DNA: TGTGCCAGCAGCGTAGAGGCAGCGGGAGGCGTCGATGAGCAGTTCTTC
V: TRBV27; J: TRBJ2-7; size: many; D: -; CDR3: CASRRIGHGFPYEQYF; DNA: TGTGCCAGCAGGCGAATCGGACACGGATTTCCCTACGAGCAGTACTTC
V: TRBV21-1; J: TRBJ2-5; size: once; D: -; CDR3: CASSKDKTSGRWETQYF; DNA: TGTGCCAGCAGCAAAGATAAAACTAGCGGGAGGTGGGAGACCCAGTACTTC
V: TRBV7-3; J: TRBJ2-7; size: few; D: -; CDR3: CASSLRGGLSSYEQYF; DNA: TGTGCCAGCAGCTTAAGGGGAGGCCTCAGCTCCTACGAGCAGTACTTC
V: TRBV5-1; J: TRBJ2-1; size: -; D: TRBD2; CDR3: CASSIGTSGNEQFF; DNA: TGCGCCAGCAGCATTGGGACTAGTGGCAATGAGCAGTTCTTC
V: TRBV2; J: TRBJ2-2; size: -; D: TRBD2; CDR3: CASSDGASGTGELFF; DNA: TGTGCCAGCAGTGACGGGGCTAGCGGGACCGGGGAGCTGTTTTTT
V: TRBV10-3; J: TRBJ2-3; size: -; D: -; CDR3: CAIRIQGRTDTQYF; DNA: TGTGCCATCAGGATACAGGGGAGGACAGATACGCAGTATTTT
V: TRBV5-1; J: TRBJ1-6; size: -; D: TRBD1; CDR3: CASSWDRLSPLHF; DNA: TGCGCCAGCAGCTGGGACAGGTTATCACCCCTCCACTTT
V: TRBV14; J: TRBJ2-7; size: -; D: TRBD2; CDR3: CASSRTSEQYF; DNA: TGTGCCAGCAGCCGGACTAGCGAGCAGTACTTC
V: TRBV5-6; J: TRBJ2-2; size: -; D: -; CDR3: CASSLETGRNTGELFF; DNA: TGTGCCAGCAGCTTGGAGACAGGCCGGAACACCGGGGAGCTGTTTTTT
V: TRBV10-3; J: TRBJ2-7; size: -; D: TRBD2; CDR3: CAISESVAGSSYEQYF; DNA: TGTGCCATCAGTGAGTCGGTAGCGGGTTCCTCCTACGAGCAGTACTTC
V: TRBV6-5; J: TRBJ2-7; size: -; D: TRBD2; CDR3: CASRLRLAGAQEQYF; DNA: TGTGCCAGCAGACTAAGACTAGCGGGAGCCCAGGAGCAGTACTTC
V: TRBV6-2/TRBV6-3; J: TRBJ2-7; size: few; D: -; CDR3: CASSLPSYEQYF; DNA: TGTGCCAGCAGTCTCCCTAGCTACGAGCAGTACTTC
V: TRBV14; J: TRBJ2-1; size: -; D: -; CDR3: CASKKGGSSYNEQFF; DNA: TGTGCCAGCAAGAAGGGGGGGAGCTCCTACAATGAGCAGTTCTTC
V: TRBV7-6; J: TRBJ2-3; size: -; D: -; CDR3: CASSLDFRGDGPDTQYF; DNA: TGTGCCAGCAGCTTAGATTTTCGGGGAGATGGCCCTGATACGCAGTATTTT
V: TRBV24-1; J: TRBJ2-3; size: -; D: -; CDR3: CATSDDNTDTQYF; DNA: TGTGCCACCAGTGATGACAACACAGATACGCAGTATTTT
V: TRBV9; J: TRBJ1-2; size: -; D: -; CDR3: CASSVGGSGDGENYGYTF; DNA: TGTGCCAGCAGCGTAGGCGGGTCGGGGGACGGAGAGAACTATGGCTACACCTTC
V: TRBV9; J: TRBJ2-3; size: once; D: TRBD2; CDR3: CASSVSGGGGGTDTQYF; DNA: TGTGCCAGCAGCGTATCAGGTGGCGGGGGTGGCACAGATACGCAGTATTTT
V: TRBV15; J: TRBJ2-6; size: -; D: -; CDR3: CATSRLSGANVLTF; DNA: TGTGCCACCAGCAGGCTATCTGGGGCCAACGTCCTGACTTTC
V: TRBV30; J: TRBJ2-3; size: -; D: -; CDR3: CAWSVNWGRAATDTQYF; DNA: TGTGCCTGGAGTGTAAATTGGGGCCGGGCCGCTACAGATACGCAGTATTTT
V: TRBV7-6; J: TRBJ2-7; size: -; D: TRBD2; CDR3: CASSLLSGTNYEQYF; DNA: TGTGCCAGCAGCCTCCTTAGCGGGACTAACTACGAGCAGTACTTC
V: TRBV5-4; J: TRBJ1-2; size: -; D: -; CDR3: CASSWGRAAFYGYTF; DNA: TGTGCCAGCAGCTGGGGGCGGGCAGCCTTTTACGGCTACACCTTC
V: TRBV5-5; J: TRBJ2-7; size: -; D: -; CDR3: CASSTRTASYEQYF; DNA: TGTGCCAGCAGTACCCGGACAGCCTCCTACGAGCAGTACTTC
V: TRBV21-1; J: TRBJ1-2; size: -; D: -; CDR3: CASSKREGQGANYGYTF; DNA: TGTGCCAGCAGCAAGAGAGAGGGACAGGGGGCTAACTATGGCTACACCTTC
V: TRBV7-9; J: TRBJ2-3; size: -; D: -; CDR3: CASSLQSSTDTQYF; DNA: TGTGCCAGCAGCTTACAGTCTAGCACAGATACGCAGTATTTT
V: TRBV5-6; J: TRBJ2-7; size: -; D: TRBD2; CDR3: CASSLASSGSPREQYF; DNA: TGTGCCAGCAGCTTGGCAAGCAGCGGGAGCCCTCGCGAGCAGTACTTC
V: TRBV7-2; J: TRBJ1-4; size: -; D: -; CDR3: CASSAQGPPNEKLFF; DNA: TGTGCCAGCAGCGCGCAGGGTCCCCCTAATGAAAAACTGTTTTTT
V: TRBV19; J: TRBJ1-4; size: -; D: -; CDR3: CASNSFERDGKLFF; DNA: TGTGCCAGTAATTCTTTTGAGCGAGACGGAAAACTGTTTTTT
V: TRBV5-3; J: TRBJ2-1; size: -; D: TRBD1; CDR3: CARRDRGFIPPEQFF; DNA: TGTGCCAGAAGGGACAGGGGGTTCATACCCCCGGAGCAGTTCTTC
V: TRBV5-6; J: TRBJ2-7; size: -; D: TRBD2; CDR3: CASSLGAGVTEQYF; DNA: TGTGCCAGCAGCTTGGGAGCGGGAGTTACCGAGCAGTACTTC
V: TRBV7-2; J: TRBJ1-1; size: -; D: -; CDR3: CASSLAHGGAAFF; DNA: TGTGCCAGCAGCTTAGCGCATGGAGGCGCAGCTTTCTTT
V: TRBV10-3; J: TRBJ1-6; size: -; D: -; CDR3: CAISESVQGTSSPLHF; DNA: TGTGCCATCAGTGAGTCGGTTCAGGGGACATCTTCACCCCTCCACTTT
V: TRBV18; J: TRBJ2-1; size: once; D: TRBD2; CDR3: CASSPTSGRANEQFF; DNA: TGTGCCAGCTCACCCACTAGCGGGAGGGCCAATGAGCAGTTCTTC
V: TRBV7-6; J: TRBJ2-5; size: once; D: -; CDR3: CASSLVTGLSETQYF; DNA: TGTGCCAGCAGCTTAGTCACAGGATTATCGGAGACCCAGTACTTC
V: TRBV3-1/TRBV3-2; J: TRBJ1-5; size: -; D: -; CDR3: CASSQDGGGRAQHF; DNA: TGTGCCAGCAGCCAAGATGGCGGAGGGAGGGCCCAGCATTTT
V: TRBV18; J: TRBJ2-3; size: -; D: TRBD1; CDR3: CASSPGQGAGDTQYF; DNA: TGTGCCAGCTCACCGGGACAGGGGGCCGGAGATACGCAGTATTTT
V: TRBV10-2; J: TRBJ1-3; size: -; D: -; CDR3: CASSERGGPSSSGNTIYF; DNA: TGCGCCAGCAGTGAGAGGGGGGGCCCTTCGAGCTCTGGAAACACCATATATTTT
V: TRBV28; J: TRBJ2-1; size: -; D: TRBD2; CDR3: CASSLPGLARGNEQFF; DNA: TGTGCCAGCAGTTTACCGGGACTAGCGAGAGGCAATGAGCAGTTCTTC
V: TRBV2; J: TRBJ2-3; size: -; D: TRBD1; CDR3: CAGSRDSSADTQYF; DNA: TGTGCCGGCAGCCGGGACAGTTCTGCAGATACGCAGTATTTT
V: TRBV10-3; J: TRBJ2-1; size: once; D: TRBD2; CDR3: CAIRGGTLGSGRTNEQFF; DNA: TGTGCCATCAGAGGGGGGACTTTAGGGAGCGGGAGGACCAATGAGCAGTTCTTC
V: TRBV6-1; J: TRBJ2-7; size: -; D: -; CDR3: CASSEEEGKYEQYF; DNA: TGTGCCAGCAGTGAAGAGGAGGGAAAATACGAGCAGTACTTC
V: TRBV19; J: TRBJ2-1; size: -; D: TRBD2; CDR3: CASTLAGVNNEQFF; DNA: TGTGCCAGTACTCTAGCGGGAGTCAACAATGAGCAGTTCTTC
V: TRBV6-2/TRBV6-3; J: TRBJ2-7; size: -; D: TRBD2; CDR3: CASSSLAGTYEQYF; DNA: TGTGCCAGCAGTTCCCTAGCGGGGACCTACGAGCAGTACTTC
V: TRBV6-5; J: TRBJ1-1; size: -; D: -; CDR3: CASSRGAHTEAFF; DNA: TGTGCCAGCAGCCGGGGGGCCCACACTGAAGCTTTCTTT
V: TRBV5-1; J: TRBJ2-2; size: few; D: TRBD2; CDR3: CASSFSGNAGELFF; DNA: TGCGCCAGCAGCTTTAGCGGGAATGCCGGGGAGCTGTTTTTT
V: TRBV6-2/TRBV6-3; J: TRBJ2-1; size: -; D: TRBD2; CDR3: CASSPTLADLGNEQFF; DNA: TGTGCCAGCAGTCCCACCCTAGCGGACCTTGGCAATGAGCAGTTCTTC
V: TRBV14; J: TRBJ1-6; size: -; D: -; CDR3: CASSQEVRRAPLHF; DNA: TGTGCCAGCAGCCAAGAGGTCCGCCGGGCACCCCTCCACTTT